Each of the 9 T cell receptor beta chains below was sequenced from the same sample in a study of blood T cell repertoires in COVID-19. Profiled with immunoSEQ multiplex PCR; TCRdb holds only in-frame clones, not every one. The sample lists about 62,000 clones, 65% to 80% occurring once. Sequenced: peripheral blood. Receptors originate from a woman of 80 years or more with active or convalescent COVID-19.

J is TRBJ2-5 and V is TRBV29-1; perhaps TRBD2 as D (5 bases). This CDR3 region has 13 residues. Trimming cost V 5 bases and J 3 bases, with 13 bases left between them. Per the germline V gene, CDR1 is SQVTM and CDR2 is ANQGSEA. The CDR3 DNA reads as TGCAGCGTTTTATGGTGGGGAGAAGAGACCCAGTACTTC. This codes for CSVLWWGEETQYF. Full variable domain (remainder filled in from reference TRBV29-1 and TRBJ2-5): SAVISQKPSRDICQRGTSLTIQCQVDSQVTMMFWYRQQPGQSLTLIATANQGSEATYESGFVIDKFPISRPNLTFSTLTVSNMSPEDSSIYLCSVLWWGEETQYFGPGTRLLVL.

This CDR3 is CASTQTGTFDGYTF. For the CDR3, the DNA is TGCGCCAGCACCCAGACAGGGACCTTCGATGGCTACACCTTC. The chain is built from TRBV4-1 and TRBJ1-2; 7 bases align to TRBD1. The CDR3 is 14 residues long. V dropped 7 bases and J dropped 6; count of bases not matched to a gene: 11. Germline V CDR1 and CDR2: MGHRA, YSYEKL.

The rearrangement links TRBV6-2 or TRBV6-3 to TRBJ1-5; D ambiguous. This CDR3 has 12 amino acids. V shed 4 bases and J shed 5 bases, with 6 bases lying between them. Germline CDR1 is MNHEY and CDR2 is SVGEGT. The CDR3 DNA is TGTGCCAGCAGTTCGCACTATCAGCCCCAGCATTTT. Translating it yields CASSSHYQPQHF.

CDR3 nucleotide sequence: TGTGCCAGCAGCCAATTAACTGAAGCTTTCTTT. Amino acids: CASSQLTEAFF. The rearrangement uses TRBV3-1 (or the pseudogene TRBV3-2) and TRBJ1-1; D gene ambiguous. This CDR3 has 11 amino acids. Germline CDR1 is LGHDT and CDR2 is YNNKEL (reference sequence). Trimming cost V 2 bases and J 5 bases, with 3 bases left between them.

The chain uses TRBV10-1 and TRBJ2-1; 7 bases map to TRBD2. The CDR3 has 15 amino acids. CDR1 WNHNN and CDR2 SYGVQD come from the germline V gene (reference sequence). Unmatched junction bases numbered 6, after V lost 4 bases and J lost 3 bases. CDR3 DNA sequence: TGCGCCAGCAGTGGGCGGGCGGGGGACTACAATGAGCAGTTCTTC. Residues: CASSGRAGDYNEQFF.

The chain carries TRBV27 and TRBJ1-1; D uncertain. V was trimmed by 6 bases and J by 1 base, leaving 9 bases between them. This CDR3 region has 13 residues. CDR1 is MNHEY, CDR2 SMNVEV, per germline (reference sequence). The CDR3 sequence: CASRPKKNTEAFF. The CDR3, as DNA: TGTGCCAGCAGACCTAAAAAGAACACTGAAGCTTTCTTT.

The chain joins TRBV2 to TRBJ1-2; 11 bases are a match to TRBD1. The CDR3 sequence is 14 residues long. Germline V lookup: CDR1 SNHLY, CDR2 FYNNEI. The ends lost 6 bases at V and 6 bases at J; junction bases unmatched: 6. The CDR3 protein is CASRPGQGADGYTF. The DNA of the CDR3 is TGTGCCAGCAGACCCGGACAGGGGGCGGATGGCTACACCTTC.

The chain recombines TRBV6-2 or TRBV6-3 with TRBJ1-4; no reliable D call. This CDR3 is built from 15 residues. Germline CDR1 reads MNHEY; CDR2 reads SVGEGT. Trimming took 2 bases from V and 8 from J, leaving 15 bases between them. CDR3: CASSYNRGSPEKLFF. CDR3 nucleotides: TGTGCCAGCAGTTACAACCGGGGTAGTCCGGAAAAACTGTTTTTT.

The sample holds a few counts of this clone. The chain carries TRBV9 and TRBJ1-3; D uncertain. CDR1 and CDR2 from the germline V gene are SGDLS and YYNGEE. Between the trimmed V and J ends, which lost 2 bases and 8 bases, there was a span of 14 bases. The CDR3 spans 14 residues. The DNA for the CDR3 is TGTGCCAGCAGCGTTCTATACGCCTCGGACACCATATATTTT. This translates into CASSVLYASDTIYF.